What follows is one T cell receptor beta chain and its context. Its antigen is as yet unknown. The data originate from a study of neoadjuvant nivolumab and ipilimumab in lung cancer. Points from the study as a whole: From pretherapy to surgery, tumor richness and clonality rose with dual therapy. TCR clonality did not significantly correlate with pathologic tumor regression. Compared with tumor-adjacent uninvolved lung, resected tumors showed greater richness and clonality. Blood richness before therapy tracked richness in tumors resected after neoadjuvant therapy.

Clones were read by immunoSEQ multiplex PCR, and TCRdb kept only the in-frame ones, dropping some. The data show about 25,000 clones, roughly four fifths seen once. Germline CDR1 reads SGHRS; CDR2 reads YFSETQ. The CDR3 runs to 16 residues. Losses at the gene ends were 5 bases for V and 4 bases for J; bases not matched to a gene: 13. The chain combines TRBV5-1 with TRBJ2-7; TRBD1 aligns across 9 bases. Source: tumor tissue, taken after neoadjuvant nivolumab, alone or with ipilimumab, at or shortly before surgery. This TCR was recovered from an adult with non-small cell lung cancer. The CDR3 coding sequence is TGCGCCAGCAGTGGTTTGGCGGGACAGGGAGGATACGAGCAGTACTTC. It is translated as CASSGLAGQGGYEQYF.